These 16 T cell receptor beta chains were sequenced from one sample in a study of blood T cell repertoires in COVID-19. Method: immunoSEQ multiplex PCR; TCRdb's copy keeps in-frame clones and lacks some. The profile shows about 280,000 clones, roughly 85% of them singletons. The specimen sequenced was peripheral blood. These receptors were collected from a man over 45 with active or convalescent COVID-19.

V is TRBV6-5 and J is TRBJ1-2; D call uncertain. V dropped 5 bases and J dropped 3 bases, with 10 bases sitting between them. Per germline, CDR1 MNHEY and CDR2 SVGAGI. This CDR3 spans 13 amino acids. CDR3 sequence (DNA): TGTGCCAGCAGTCCGACACAGTACTATGGCTACACCTTC. Encoded protein: CASSPTQYYGYTF.

Only one count was recorded for this clone. V gene TRBV6-5 combines with J gene TRBJ1-2, with 9 bases aligning to TRBD1. CDR3 size: 13 residues. Germline CDR1 is MNHEY and CDR2 is SVGAGI. After removal of 8 bases from V and 6 bases from J, the junction contained 7 bases not matched to a gene. The CDR3 region has the DNA TGTGCCAGCCGCCTAACAGGGGGCGATGGCTACACCTTC. Translation: CASRLTGGDGYTF.

The rearrangement uses TRBV13 and TRBJ1-1; no clear D. V was trimmed by 3 bases and J by 5 bases, leaving 7 bases between them. The germline CDR1 and CDR2 sequences are PRHDT and FYEKMQ (reference sequence). The CDR3 covers 12 residues. CDR3 amino acids: CASSFARTEAFF. In DNA form, the CDR3 reads TGTGCCAGCAGCTTCGCCCGGACTGAAGCTTTCTTT.

The rearrangement joins TRBV11-2 to TRBJ1-2; tentatively, D is TRBD1 (5 bases). This CDR3 spans 15 amino acids. Trimming removed 0 bases from V and 2 bases from J, with 10 bases in between. CDR1 and CDR2 from the germline V gene are SGHAT and FQNNGV. CDR3 protein: CASSLEGGGNYGYTF. As DNA, the CDR3 is TGTGCCAGCAGCTTAGAGGGTGGGGGGAACTATGGCTACACCTTC. Drawing the rest from reference TRBV11-2 and TRBJ1-2, the complete variable domain is EAGVAQSPRYKIIEKRQSVAFWCNPISGHATLYWYQQILGQGPKLLIQFQNNGVVDDSQLPKDRFSAERLKGVDSTLKIQPAKLEDSAVYLCASSLEGGGNYGYTFGSGTRLTVV.

The V call is TRBV3-1 (or the pseudogene TRBV3-2), the J call TRBJ1-2; possible D gene TRBD1, 6 bases. The CDR3 is 16 amino acids. Germline CDR1 is LGHDT and CDR2 is YNNKEL (reference sequence). Trimming removed 4 bases at V and 0 bases at J, with 15 bases between. CDR3 residues: CASSPRGRGTNYGYTF. In DNA, the CDR3 is TGTGCCAGCAGCCCCAGGGGAAGGGGTACTAACTATGGCTACACCTTC.

The chain combines TRBV7-6 with TRBJ2-3; 9 positions match TRBD2. This CDR3 region has 15 residues. Germline V gene sequence: CDR1 SGHVS, CDR2 FNYEAQ. With 7 bases clipped from V and 4 bases from J, the junction kept 9 bases outside the gene matches. CDR3 loop: CASTLRLADADTQYF. The CDR3 bases are TGTGCCAGCACCCTCCGACTAGCGGACGCAGATACGCAGTATTTT. Filled out from reference TRBV7-6 and TRBJ2-3, the complete variable domain reads GAGVSQSPRYKVTKRGQDVALRCDPISGHVSLYWYRQALGQGPEFLTYFNYEAQQDKSGLPNDRFSAERPEGSISTLTIQRTEQRDSAMYRCASTLRLADADTQYFGPGTRLTVL.

V is TRBV11-3 and J is TRBJ2-5; D is unresolved. This CDR3 spans 13 amino acids. Looked up from germline, CDR1 is SGHNT and CDR2 is YENEEA. V shed 2 bases and J shed 5 bases, with 9 bases lying between them. CDR3 in amino acids: CASSLQSMETQYF. In DNA, the CDR3 is TGTGCCAGCAGCTTACAATCAATGGAGACCCAGTACTTC.

The chain joins TRBV9 to TRBJ2-7; 10 positions agree with TRBD2. The germline V gene encodes CDR1 SGDLS and CDR2 YYNGEE. CDR3 length: 15 residues. Germline trimming cut 6 bases from V and 4 bases from J; bases unmatched to any gene: 10. The chain's CDR3 is CASTLGSGRKYEQYF. CDR3 sequence (DNA): TGTGCCAGCACCTTAGGTAGCGGGAGGAAGTACGAGCAGTACTTC.

This chain connects TRBV7-2 to TRBJ2-3; perhaps TRBD1 as D (6 bases). V lost 1 base to trimming and J lost 2 bases, with 10 bases between them. The CDR3 extends over 15 amino acids. The germline V gene encodes CDR1 SGHTA and CDR2 FQGNSA. CDR3 protein: CASSLDGGYTDTQYF. In DNA, the CDR3 is TGTGCCAGCAGCTTAGATGGGGGCTACACAGATACGCAGTATTTT.

The CDR3: CASSARPWDTEAFF. The CDR3 coding sequence is TGTGCCAGCAGTGCGCGGCCTTGGGACACTGAAGCTTTCTTT. J is TRBJ1-1 and V is TRBV2; D unclear. This CDR3 comprises 14 residues. Trimming removed 4 bases from V and 3 bases from J, with 12 bases in between. Germline V gene data show CDR1 as SNHLY and CDR2 as FYNNEI.

In this sample, this clone turned up a few times. The chain employs TRBV7-9 and TRBJ2-2, with D unclear. Trimming cost V 3 bases and J 5 bases, with 13 bases left between them. Per the germline V gene, CDR1 is SEHNR and CDR2 is FQNEAQ (reference sequence). This CDR3 spans 15 amino acids. CDR3: CASSLVRSGTGELFF. The CDR3 DNA is TGTGCCAGCAGCTTGGTCAGGTCTGGGACCGGGGAGCTGTTTTTT. The full variable domain, rest sourced from reference TRBV7-9 and TRBJ2-2, is DTGVSQNPRHKITKRGQNVTFRCDPISEHNRLYWYRQTLGQGPEFLTYFQNEAQLEKSRLLSDRFSAERPKGSFSTLEIQRTEQGDSAMYLCASSLVRSGTGELFFGEGSRLTVL.

The gene calls are TRBV11-1 and TRBJ2-1, with D tentatively TRBD1 (5 bases). Germline CDR1 reads SGHAT; CDR2 reads FQDESV (reference sequence). V lost 2 bases, J lost 3 bases, and 14 bases lay in between. The CDR3 totals 16 residues. The CDR3 reads CASSLQGSAFYNEQFF. In DNA, the CDR3 is TGTGCCAGCAGCTTACAGGGTTCTGCCTTCTACAATGAGCAGTTCTTC.

CDR3 amino acids: CASSSGDLHTGELFF. CDR3 sequence (DNA): TGCGCCAGCAGCTCGGGGGACCTACACACCGGGGAGCTGTTTTTT. The V and J genes are TRBV5-1 and TRBJ2-2; tentatively, D is TRBD2 (6 bases). The germline V and J ends were trimmed by 3 bases and 3 bases, with 12 bases remaining between them. This CDR3 has 15 residues. Germline V gene data show CDR1 as SGHRS and CDR2 as YFSETQ.

The V and J genes are TRBV15 and TRBJ2-7; the match to TRBD2 covers 7 bases. The CDR3 totals 14 residues. Germline V CDR1 and CDR2: LNHNV, YYDKDF (reference sequence). The ends lost 0 bases at V and 7 bases at J; junction bases unmatched: 6. Here the CDR3 reads CATSRDKRAGEQYF. Written as DNA, the CDR3 is TGTGCCACCAGCAGAGATAAGCGAGCGGGGGAGCAGTACTTC.

This chain uses TRBV4-1 with TRBJ2-2, with 9 bases matching TRBD2. With V trimmed by 4 bases and J by 4 bases, 4 bases remained unmatched. CDR3 length equals 15 residues. The germline CDR1 and CDR2 sequences are MGHRA and YSYEKL. DNA for the CDR3: TGCGCCAGCAGCCTAGCGGGAGATCGCACCGGGGAGCTGTTTTTT. The encoded protein is CASSLAGDRTGELFF.

The chain uses TRBV6-5 and TRBJ1-1, with TRBD1 as a possible D gene (5 bases). Germline lookup yields CDR1 MNHEY and CDR2 SVGAGI. The CDR3 totals 14 residues. Trimming removed 7 bases from V and 7 bases from J, with 19 bases in between. In nucleotides, the CDR3 is TGTGCCAGCAAGTTTGCGGGGGGGAGAGATGAAGCTTTCTTT. Translated, it gives CASKFAGGRDEAFF.